These 18 T cell receptor beta chains came from one sample sequenced in a study of beta chain features in type 1 diabetes. The isolated RNA, all of it, was reverse transcribed, so expressed TCRB transcripts were what got sequenced. Repertoires were generated with immunoSEQ multiplex PCR, while TCRdb's copy carries only in-frame clones and drops some. The table lists about 320,000 clones, around 13% of them singletons. Sequenced material: central memory CD4+ T cells from blood. The origin of the receptors is a young man in good health.

The gene calls are TRBV5-1 and TRBJ1-1; maybe TRBD1 (5 bases). V was clipped by 4 bases and J by 2 bases, with 15 bases between them. Germline-derived CDR1 and CDR2 are SGHRS and YFSETQ. CDR3 size: 15 residues. CDR3 sequence: CASSQQPGLNTEAFF. Written as DNA, the CDR3 is TGCGCCAGCAGCCAACAGCCGGGACTAAACACTGAAGCTTTCTTT.

This sequence joins TRBV5-6 and TRBJ2-1, with 10 positions matching TRBD2. This CDR3 region has 14 residues. The V segment lost 4 bases and the J segment 8 bases; nucleotides outside the gene matches: 6. Germline CDR1 is SGHDT and CDR2 is YYEEEE. The CDR3 sequence is CASSASGGDYEQFF. In DNA form, the CDR3 reads TGTGCCAGCAGCGCTAGCGGGGGAGACTATGAGCAGTTCTTC.

This clone was seen only a few times. CDR3 sequence: CASRRGETYNEQFF. The CDR3 bases are TGCGCCAGCCGCCGGGGCGAGACCTACAATGAGCAGTTCTTC. V and J are TRBV5-1 and TRBJ2-1; D might be TRBD1 or TRBD2, each matching 5 bases. V was clipped by 7 bases and J by 2 bases, with 13 bases between them. In germline, CDR1 is SGHRS, CDR2 YFSETQ. CDR3 length equals 14 residues.

This clone has more than one count but fewer than ten. This chain uses TRBV19 with TRBJ1-4; D not certain. This CDR3 has 13 residues. V lost 4 bases and J 7 bases, leaving 10 bases between the germline ends. From germline, CDR1 is LNHDA and CDR2 SQIVND (reference sequence). In DNA form, the CDR3 reads TGTGCCAGTAGTACTAGTTGGGGTGAAAAACTGTTTTTT. The encoded protein is CASSTSWGEKLFF.

This clone showed up just a few times. The V and J genes are TRBV7-3 and TRBJ2-3, with 12 bases identical to TRBD2. CDR1 and CDR2 from the germline V gene are SGHTA and FQGTGA. The CDR3 contains 18 residues. After removal of 1 base from V and 3 bases from J, the junction contained 8 bases not matched to a gene. CDR3 protein: CASSLISSSGRGTDTQYF. DNA of the CDR3: TGTGCCAGCAGCTTAATCTCTTCTAGCGGGAGGGGTACAGATACGCAGTATTTT.

The chain has TRBV11-3 and TRBJ2-3; the D gene is possibly TRBD2 (5 bases). The V gene's germline CDR1 is SGHNT and CDR2 YENEEA. The CDR3 runs to 15 residues. The V gene lost 3 bases and the J gene lost 4 bases, with 14 bases spanning the gap. The CDR3 DNA sequence: TGTGCCAGCAGCTTGGGTCTAGCAATCGCAGATACGCAGTATTTT. Its translation is CASSLGLAIADTQYF.

This clone has only a few counts. This chain links TRBV7-9 with TRBJ2-1, with TRBD2 identical over 10 bases. V was pared by 5 bases and J by 15 bases, with 16 bases of the junction left unmatched. CDR1 and CDR2 from the germline V gene are SEHNR and FQNEAQ (reference sequence). CDR3 size: 15 residues. CDR3 amino acids: CASSPPAAGGLLGFF. In DNA, the CDR3 is TGTGCCAGCAGCCCCCCCGCAGCGGGAGGGCTCTTAGGGTTCTTC.

This clone was observed a few times. V is TRBV2 and J is TRBJ1-1; tentative D call: TRBD1 (6 bases). The germline V gene encodes CDR1 SNHLY and CDR2 FYNNEI. The length of the CDR3 is 13 residues. V was cut by 8 bases and J by 4 bases, with 14 bases left in between. For the CDR3, the DNA is TGTGCCAGCGGGCGGGGGCGAAGCACTGAAGCTTTCTTT. This codes for CASGRGRSTEAFF.

This clone appeared a few times. The chain has TRBV9 and TRBJ2-2; D possibly corresponds to TRBD2 (5 bases). The CDR3 length is 16 residues. Trimming left V 0 bases short and J 2 bases short, with 11 bases between. The V gene's germline CDR1 is SGDLS and CDR2 YYNGEE. The CDR3 nucleotides read TGTGCCAGCAGCGTAGGGGCTAGCCCTAACACCGGGGAGCTGTTTTTT. Amino acids: CASSVGASPNTGELFF.

This clone was detected only a few times. CDR3 DNA sequence: TGTGCCACCGACCGGGACAGGGGGCGTCAGCCCCAGCATTTT. It encodes CATDRDRGRQPQHF. The J gene is TRBJ1-5, the V gene TRBV19; 12 nucleotides match TRBD1. Germline assignment: CDR1 LNHDA and CDR2 SQIVND (reference sequence). CDR3 length: 14 amino acids. Unmatched junction bases numbered 7, after V lost 10 bases and J lost 6 bases.

This clone was seen only a few times. The gene calls are TRBV5-1 and TRBJ2-1, with 10 bases lining up with TRBD2. In germline, CDR1 is SGHRS, CDR2 YFSETQ. Trimming took 4 bases from V and 8 from J; bases not matched to a gene: 9. The CDR3 runs 15 residues. The CDR3 region is CASSSGGARLDEQFF. As DNA, the CDR3 is TGCGCCAGCAGCAGCGGGGGGGCTCGTTTAGATGAGCAGTTCTTC.

The rearrangement uses TRBV10-3 and TRBJ1-4; 10 positions agree with TRBD1. After removal of 6 bases from V and 8 bases from J, the junction contained 9 bases not matched to a gene. The CDR3 runs 15 residues. The germline V gene has CDR1 ENHRY and CDR2 SYGVKD. This chain's CDR3 is CAIRTGTGVGEKLFF. In nucleotides, the CDR3 is TGTGCCATCAGAACCGGGACAGGGGTCGGAGAAAAACTGTTTTTT.

The sample holds a few counts of this clone. The V and J genes are TRBV5-1 and TRBJ2-6, with D uncertain. The CDR3 has 14 amino acids. Germline V lookup: CDR1 SGHRS, CDR2 YFSETQ. V lost 5 bases, J lost 2 bases, and 8 bases lay in between. The CDR3 DNA is TGCGCCAGCAGTAGTACAGCTGGGGCCAACGTCCTGACTTTC. Protein: CASSSTAGANVLTF.

This clone was counted between two and nine times. The rearrangement links TRBV10-2 to TRBJ2-2, with TRBD2 matching over 13 bases. V dropped 5 bases and J dropped 6; count of bases not matched to a gene: 3. The CDR3 length is 15 residues. CDR1 WSHSY and CDR2 SAAADI come from the germline V gene. The CDR3 bases are TGCGCCAGCAGTACTAGCGGGGGGGCCGCCGGGGAGCTGTTTTTT. This sequence encodes CASSTSGGAAGELFF.

This clone was observed a few times. This rearrangement joins TRBV5-1 to TRBJ1-5; tentative D call: TRBD1 (6 bases). The V gene lost 4 bases and the J gene lost 0 bases, with 11 bases spanning the gap. CDR3 length equals 15 residues. In germline, CDR1 is SGHRS, CDR2 YFSETQ. As DNA, the CDR3 is TGCGCCAGCAGCCGTACAGGGAATAGCAATCAGCCCCAGCATTTT. Amino acid sequence: CASSRTGNSNQPQHF.

The V gene is TRBV25-1, the J gene TRBJ1-2; possibly TRBD1 for D (6 bases). Germline lookup yields CDR1 MGHDK and CDR2 SYGVNS. The V end was cut by 5 bases, the J end by 7 bases, with 17 bases between. The CDR3 has 14 residues. The CDR3 DNA follows: TGTGCCAGCAGTAAGGAACAGGGTTTGGGTGGCTACACCTTC. Amino acid sequence: CASSKEQGLGGYTF.

This clone was observed a handful of times. This chain links TRBV7-2 with TRBJ2-3; TRBD2 is a possible D gene (6 bases). This CDR3 comprises 13 residues. Per the germline V gene, CDR1 is SGHTA and CDR2 is FQGNSA. Trimming shortened V by 5 bases and J by 12 bases, and 18 bases separated the two germline ends. The CDR3 DNA sequence: TGTGCCAGCAGCGCGAGCCGGGACTCCCCTCAGTATTTT. It codes for CASSASRDSPQYF.

This clone has just a few counts. This chain uses TRBV2 with TRBJ2-2; tentatively, D is TRBD1 (5 bases). V was trimmed by 6 bases and J by 7 bases, leaving 12 bases between them. The CDR3 consists of 13 residues. The germline gives CDR1 SNHLY, CDR2 FYNNEI. CDR3: CASRFQGGGELFF. The DNA for the CDR3 is TGTGCCAGCAGGTTTCAGGGCGGCGGGGAGCTGTTTTTT. Variable domain in full (rest from reference TRBV2 and TRBJ2-2): EPEVTQTPSHQVTQMGQEVILRCVPISNHLYFYWYRQILGQKVEFLVSFYNNEISEKSEIFDDQFSVERPDGSNFTLKIRSTKLEDSAMYFCASRFQGGGELFFGEGSRLTVL.